The source of this T cell receptor (beta chain) is a study of cytomegalovirus exposure and HLA in healthy donors. Study-level points and caveats: Some public TCRs appeared in many individuals, while most sequences were rare.

The data were produced by immunoSEQ multiplex PCR, yet TCRdb's version contains in-frame clones alone and is incomplete. The repertoire includes under 200,000 clones, 80% to 90% of them detected once, and approximately 2.2% sits in the top ten. Only a few counts were recorded for this clone. Its antigen is as yet unknown. Germline V gene data show CDR1 as LGHNA and CDR2 as YNFKEQ. The V gene end was trimmed by 2 bases and the J gene end by 5 bases; junction bases not matched to a gene: 2. The CDR3 extends over 14 amino acids. The sequenced sample was PBMCs. This clonotype was obtained from a woman aged 18-29 years in good health and CMV-seronegative. This chain uses TRBV4-2 with TRBJ2-1; TRBD1 agrees at 8 bases. CDR3 nucleotides: TGTGCCAGCAGCCAACCGGACAGGGACAATGAGCAGTTCTTC. It specifies CASSQPDRDNEQFF.